Many counts were recorded for the clone carrying this T cell receptor (beta chain). The entry originates in a study of T cells in Graves' hyperthyroidism and ophthalmopathy. Study details: Peripheral blood draws took place at initial diagnosis, ahead of any treatment.

RNA transcripts provided the source from which TCR beta CDR3 regions were amplified. First-round RT-PCR with HTBI primers amplified the TCR CDR3 region. TCRdb ran MiXCR on the multiplex PCR reads and lists one entry per CDR3 protein. The sample consists of 380,000 or so distinct CDR3 sequences, approximately 12% of them appearing once. Germline loops: CDR1 SGHDT, CDR2 YYEEEE. The CDR3 runs to 15 residues. After removal of 2 bases from V and 4 bases from J, the junction contained 7 bases not matched to a gene. The V and J genes are TRBV5-6 and TRBJ2-5, with 8 bases identical to TRBD2. The sample was blood. This TCR came from a man aged 30-40 years with Graves' hyperthyroidism that later progressed to Graves' ophthalmopathy. The CDR3 region is CASSFPGLDRETQYF. For the CDR3, the DNA is TGTGCCAGCAGCTTTCCGGGACTAGATCGAGAGACCCAGTACTTC.